The 30 T cell receptor beta chains reported below all come from one sample, sequenced in a study of blood T cell repertoires in COVID-19. Sequencing used immunoSEQ multiplex PCR; TCRdb keeps in-frame clones, though not all of them. The sample has roughly 200,000 clones; 70% to 80% are singletons. The sample comprised peripheral blood. All receptors come from a woman between 50 and 59 years old with active or convalescent COVID-19.

This clone occurred a few times. The chain uses TRBV11-3 and TRBJ2-2, with D possibly being TRBD2 (8 bases). CDR3 length equals 16 residues. Germline CDR1 is SGHNT and CDR2 is YENEEA. The V end was cut by 4 bases, the J end by 3 bases, with 15 bases between. CDR3 residues: CASSSGGGPDTGELFF. The DNA of the CDR3 is TGTGCCAGCAGCTCGGGAGGGGGCCCGGACACCGGGGAGCTGTTTTTT.

The chain joins TRBV3-1 (or the pseudogene TRBV3-2) to TRBJ1-2; TRBD1 matches 7 bases. V dropped 1 base and J dropped 5; count of bases not matched to a gene: 1. This CDR3 comprises 13 residues. Germline CDR1 is LGHDT and CDR2 is YNNKEL (reference sequence). The CDR3 spells CASSQVTGYGYTF. The CDR3 DNA follows: TGTGCCAGCAGCCAAGTGACAGGGTATGGCTACACCTTC.

The V and J genes are TRBV7-9 and TRBJ1-5; 8 bases agree with TRBD1. J gave up 4 bases and V 5 bases, and 4 bases lay outside the gene matches. Germline CDR1 reads SEHNR; CDR2 reads FQNEAQ (reference sequence). The CDR3 sequence is 14 residues long. The CDR3 region is CASSTDRGNQPQHF. CDR3 coding DNA: TGTGCCAGCAGCACCGACAGGGGTAATCAGCCCCAGCATTTT. Looking up the rest from reference TRBV7-9 and TRBJ1-5 gives the full variable domain: DTGVSQNPRHKITKRGQNVTFRCDPISEHNRLYWYRQTLGQGPEFLTYFQNEAQLEKSRLLSDRFSAERPKGSFSTLEIQRTEQGDSAMYLCASSTDRGNQPQHFGDGTRLSIL.

The chain recombines TRBV29-1 with TRBJ2-7, with 7 bases aligning to TRBD1. The CDR3 extends over 14 amino acids. V lost 2 bases to trimming and J lost 2 bases; unmatched junction nucleotides: 6. Germline lookup yields CDR1 SQVTM and CDR2 ANQGSEA. CDR3 nucleotide sequence: TGCAGCGTTGAACAGGGGGACATCACCTACGAGCAGTACTTC. Protein: CSVEQGDITYEQYF.

The J gene is TRBJ1-5, the V gene TRBV11-3; a weak D match, TRBD1 (5 bases). Trimming took off 0 bases at V and 2 bases at J, with 11 bases between the two ends. Germline CDR1 and CDR2: SGHNT and YENEEA. This CDR3 contains 16 residues. CDR3: CASSLEGADRNQPQHF. CDR3 DNA: TGTGCCAGCAGCTTAGAAGGGGCCGACCGCAATCAGCCCCAGCATTTT.

This chain joins TRBV4-3 and TRBJ1-2; D ambiguous. Germline V gene data show CDR1 as LGHNA and CDR2 as YSLEER. The CDR3 is 14 amino acids. Trimming shortened V by 2 bases and J by 4 bases, and 11 bases separated the two germline ends. CDR3 DNA sequence: TGCGCCAGCAGCCAAAAGGAGCAAGTCTATGGCTACACCTTC. Protein product: CASSQKEQVYGYTF.

The V gene is TRBV3-1 (or the pseudogene TRBV3-2), the J gene TRBJ2-5; D is perhaps TRBD1 (6 bases). This CDR3 has 15 amino acids. Trimming removed 4 bases at V and 6 bases at J, with 18 bases between. Germline loops: CDR1 LGHDT, CDR2 YNNKEL (reference sequence). In nucleotides, the CDR3 is TGTGCCAGCAGCCCCTCCACTCAACAGGGACAGACCCAGTACTTC. Residues: CASSPSTQQGQTQYF.

The genes are TRBV4-2 and TRBJ1-1; 12 bases line up with TRBD1. The CDR3 runs 16 residues. The ends lost 2 bases at V and 5 bases at J; junction bases unmatched: 6. Germline V gene lookup returns CDR1 LGHNA and CDR2 YNFKEQ. CDR3 in amino acids: CASSQTRDRGRTEAFF. In DNA form, the CDR3 reads TGTGCCAGCAGCCAAACCCGGGACAGGGGGCGAACTGAAGCTTTCTTT.

The DNA of the CDR3 is TGTGCCAGCAGCCGGACAGGGGGCGAAGAGACCCAGTACTTC. It translates to CASSRTGGEETQYF. The J gene is TRBJ2-5, the V gene TRBV7-2; 11 bases fit TRBD1. CDR3 length: 14 residues. J lost 3 bases, V lost 5 bases, and 2 bases had no gene match. The germline V gene has CDR1 SGHTA and CDR2 FQGNSA.

This sequence joins TRBV24-1 and TRBJ2-4; D perhaps matches TRBD1 (6 bases). In germline, CDR1 is KGHDR, CDR2 SFDVKD. V lost 4 bases, J lost 0 bases, and 6 bases lay in between. This CDR3 is 14 amino acids long. The CDR3 nucleotides are TGTGCCACCAGTGAAGGGGGAGCCAAAAACATTCAGTACTTC. Residues: CATSEGGAKNIQYF.

Written as DNA, the CDR3 is TGTGCCAGCAGCGGTCAACCTAGCGGGGGGGCATTCGGGGAGCTGTTTTTT. Translated, it gives CASSGQPSGGAFGELFF. The chain couples TRBV3-1 (or the pseudogene TRBV3-2) to TRBJ2-2, with TRBD2 identical over 12 bases. The germline gives CDR1 LGHDT, CDR2 YNNKEL (reference sequence). This CDR3 has 17 amino acids. V lost 5 bases and J lost 7; bases outside the gene matches: 11.

V is TRBV13 and J is TRBJ2-3, with D perhaps matching TRBD1 (5 bases). This CDR3 is 18 amino acids long. CDR1 PRHDT and CDR2 FYEKMQ come from the germline V gene (reference sequence). V was clipped by 2 bases and J by 4 bases, with 22 bases between them. CDR3 sequence: CASSLRSPVQDTSDTQYF. The CDR3 bases are TGTGCCAGCAGCTTACGCTCTCCCGTACAGGATACATCAGATACGCAGTATTTT.

The chain couples TRBV3-1 (or the pseudogene TRBV3-2) to TRBJ2-1; D is perhaps TRBD2 (5 bases). The germline CDR1 and CDR2 sequences are LGHDT and YNNKEL (reference sequence). The CDR3 is 13 amino acids. Trimming shortened V by 4 bases and J by 13 bases, and 17 bases separated the two germline ends. The CDR3 reads CASSPSGSRKQFF. For the CDR3, the DNA is TGTGCCAGCAGCCCCTCGGGGTCACGGAAACAGTTCTTC.

The V and J genes are TRBV29-1 and TRBJ1-1; the match to TRBD1 covers 7 bases. The CDR3 sequence is 13 residues long. CDR1 and CDR2 (germline): SQVTM, ANQGSEA. J gave up 1 base and V 7 bases, and 6 bases lay outside the gene matches. CDR3 DNA sequence: TGCAGCGCTGAGGGGACAGCGAACACTGAAGCTTTCTTT. Its translation: CSAEGTANTEAFF.

This clone was seen a single time. The CDR3 DNA reads TGTGCCAGCTCACCCCTCCCTACGACAGGGGGAGAGCAGCCCCAGCATTTT. The encoded protein is CASSPLPTTGGEQPQHF. The chain carries TRBV18 and TRBJ1-5; 9 nucleotides align to TRBD1. With 3 bases clipped from V and 7 bases from J, the junction kept 13 bases outside the gene matches. The CDR3 totals 17 residues. Per germline, CDR1 KGHSH and CDR2 LQKENI.

A few counts support this clone. The rearrangement uses TRBV6-5 and TRBJ1-1; D is perhaps TRBD1 (6 bases). The germline V gene encodes CDR1 MNHEY and CDR2 SVGAGI. Trimming took off 6 bases at V and 4 bases at J, with 9 bases between the two ends. The CDR3 runs 12 residues. CDR3 bases: TGTGCCAGCAGGAGAGGGGGCACTGAAGCTTTCTTT. As protein: CASRRGGTEAFF.

Written as DNA, the CDR3 is TGTGCCAGCAAAGGGACAGGCTATGGCTACACCTTC. Its protein is CASKGTGYGYTF. This rearrangement joins TRBV6-6 to TRBJ1-2; 8 bases match TRBD1. This CDR3 is 12 amino acids long. V was clipped by 7 bases and J by 4 bases; unmatched bases: 2. Germline assignment: CDR1 MNHNY and CDR2 SVGAGI (reference sequence).

This chain links TRBV6-5 with TRBJ2-7; tentatively, D is TRBD1 (6 bases). V dropped 5 bases and J dropped 1 base, with 12 bases sitting between them. Germline CDR1 MNHEY, CDR2 SVGAGI. The CDR3 covers 14 residues. The CDR3 region is CASSNRVESYEQYF. In nucleotides, the CDR3 is TGTGCCAGCAGTAACAGGGTCGAGTCCTACGAGCAGTACTTC.

The rearrangement uses TRBV4-3 and TRBJ1-4; D is perhaps TRBD1 (5 bases). This CDR3 is built from 15 residues. V was trimmed by 3 bases and J by 6 bases, leaving 14 bases between them. The germline gives CDR1 LGHNA, CDR2 YSLEER. The CDR3 loop reads CASSQGPGEDEKLFF. DNA for the CDR3: TGCGCCAGCAGCCAGGGTCCGGGGGAAGATGAAAAACTGTTTTTT.

CDR3 sequence reads: CASSLGVLNYGYTF. The DNA for the CDR3 is TGCGCCAGCAGCTTGGGTGTCCTTAACTATGGCTACACCTTC. The chain joins TRBV5-1 to TRBJ1-2; D gene unclear. Trimming pared 0 bases from V and 1 base from J, leaving 7 bases between. The germline V gene encodes CDR1 SGHRS and CDR2 YFSETQ. The CDR3 is made up of 14 amino acids. Drawing the rest from reference TRBV5-1 and TRBJ1-2, the complete variable domain is KAGVTQTPRYLIKTRGQQVTLSCSPISGHRSVSWYQQTPGQGLQFLFEYFSETQRNKGNFPGRFSGRQFSNSRSEMNVSTLELGDSALYLCASSLGVLNYGYTFGSGTRLTVV.

The gene calls are TRBV3-1 (or the pseudogene TRBV3-2) and TRBJ2-7; 12 bases match TRBD2. The V and J ends lost 10 bases and 5 bases, in that order; junction bases with no gene match: 6. This CDR3 has 13 amino acids. Germline V lookup: CDR1 LGHDT, CDR2 YNNKEL (reference sequence). DNA for the CDR3: TGTGCCACCCGACTAGCGGGAGAGGACGAGCAGTACTTC. Its protein product is CATRLAGEDEQYF.

V gene TRBV6-2 or TRBV6-3 combines with J gene TRBJ2-7; tentatively, D is TRBD1 (6 bases). This CDR3 spans 14 amino acids. CDR1 is MNHEY, CDR2 SVGEGT, per germline. V lost 5 bases and J 1 base, leaving 12 bases between the germline ends. The CDR3 DNA sequence: TGTGCCAGCAGTCGGCTACAGGGATCCTACGAGCAGTACTTC. Translation: CASSRLQGSYEQYF.

This chain links TRBV29-1 with TRBJ2-7; 7 positions match TRBD1. Germline V gene lookup returns CDR1 SQVTM and CDR2 ANQGSEA. The CDR3 covers 12 residues. Trimming cost V 6 bases and J 6 bases; bases outside gene matches: 8. Written as DNA, the CDR3 is TGCAGCGTCGCGACAGGGAGTAGCGAGCAGTACTTC. Its translation: CSVATGSSEQYF.

V gene TRBV5-1 combines with J gene TRBJ1-3; no definite D call. V was pared by 4 bases and J by 0 bases, with 14 bases between. The CDR3 has 16 residues. Germline V gives CDR1 SGHRS, CDR2 YFSETQ. For the CDR3, the DNA is TGCGCCAGCAGCCCGGATGTCTCTAGCTCTGGAAACACCATATATTTT. It specifies CASSPDVSSSGNTIYF.

The chain combines TRBV6-2 or TRBV6-3 with TRBJ2-2; D is unresolved. From germline, CDR1 is MNHEY and CDR2 SVGEGT. The ends were cut back, 2 bases at V and 2 bases at J, with 9 bases in the middle. This CDR3 spans 15 amino acids. The CDR3 bases are TGTGCCAGCAGTTACCGCGCCCTCAACACCGGGGAGCTGTTTTTT. Translating gives CASSYRALNTGELFF.

The chain has TRBV4-3 and TRBJ2-2; a possible D gene is TRBD2 (6 bases). V lost 0 bases, J lost 1 base, and 9 bases lay in between. The germline CDR1 and CDR2 sequences are LGHNA and YSLEER. This CDR3 is 16 amino acids long. The CDR3 loop is CASSQEGDWNTGELFF. The CDR3 DNA reads as TGCGCCAGCAGCCAAGAAGGGGACTGGAACACCGGGGAGCTGTTTTTT.

The chain joins TRBV18 to TRBJ1-3; the match to TRBD1 covers 7 bases. Trimming at V came to 2 bases and at J to 0 bases, leaving 7 bases not matched to a gene. The CDR3 is 17 amino acids. Per the germline V gene, CDR1 is KGHSH and CDR2 is LQKENI. The CDR3 sequence: CASSPSGGTVSGNTIYF. DNA of the CDR3: TGTGCCAGCTCACCATCGGGAGGGACAGTCTCTGGAAACACCATATATTTT.

The V and J genes are TRBV25-1 and TRBJ1-3; D gene uncertain. The CDR3 runs 14 residues. Germline V lookup: CDR1 MGHDK, CDR2 SYGVNS. Trimming cost V 4 bases and J 3 bases, with 10 bases left between them. The CDR3 reads CASSGEHRGNTIYF. The CDR3 DNA follows: TGTGCCAGCAGTGGAGAGCACCGTGGAAACACCATATATTTT.

The J gene is TRBJ1-2, the V gene TRBV4-2, with TRBD1 matching 7 bases. In germline, CDR1 is LGHNA, CDR2 YNFKEQ. With 3 bases clipped from V and 2 bases from J, the junction kept 6 bases outside the gene matches. This CDR3 region has 15 residues. CDR3 nucleotides: TGTGCCAGCAGCCAGGAGACAGGGTTAAACTATGGCTACACCTTC. Protein sequence: CASSQETGLNYGYTF.

The rearrangement links TRBV27 to TRBJ1-2, with a weak D call TRBD1 (6 bases). From germline, CDR1 is MNHEY and CDR2 SMNVEV (reference sequence). The CDR3 contains 16 residues. V was shortened by 5 bases and J by 8 bases, with 24 bases between the two germline ends. The CDR3 region is CASSETGGPPTRGYTF. For the CDR3, the DNA is TGTGCCAGCAGTGAGACAGGCGGCCCCCCTACTAGGGGCTACACCTTC.